The entry below describes one TCR beta chain. Its recognized antigen is unknown. The entry originates in a study of monozygotic twins with inflammatory bowel disease (dated by TCRdb to the late 2010s). Turning to the overall study: In total, around 28 monozygotic twin pairs made up the full study: 19 Danish pairs, all IBD-discordant, plus nine German pairs, of which four were IBD-concordant and five were IBD-discordant. Each individual had, on average, about 151 000 unique TCRalpha sequences and 181 000 unique TCRbeta sequences available for analysis. The search for disease-associated traits relied mainly on comparing, within discordant pairs, IBD patients with their genetically identical healthy co-twins. The research as a whole found: Different T cell subtypes could not be distinguished in the analysis. Compared with healthy twins, IBD patients shared fewer clonotypes with other individuals, and the difference was most pronounced in patients with signs of disease activity. IBD patients had lower TCRbeta repertoire diversity, measured by the inverse Simpson index, than their healthy co-twins. Background noise and inter-individual variability may have been introduced into the repertoires by the differing immunosuppressive treatments among patients. No difference in repertoire similarity was observed between concordant and discordant twins, possibly owing to limited statistical power. The results gave no support for a single strong signal or clonotype linked to IBD.

A roughly 2.5 ml peripheral blood sample was drawn into PAXgene tubes per donor and stored at -80°C. Without any T cell sorting, total RNA was extracted from whole blood using the PAXgene blood miRNA kit on an automated QIAcube. Peripheral blood from monozygotic twin pairs, either concordant or discordant for inflammatory bowel disease, underwent deep TCRalpha and TCRbeta repertoire profiling that used unique molecular barcoding. Smoking habits were recorded for all twin pairs, with individuals classified as current, former or never smokers. Library generation was performed with 5' RACE. For each TCR library, about 4,000 ng of total RNA was used. For each sample, cDNA was synthesized in eight separate reactions using SMARTScribe reverse transcriptase. During cDNA synthesis, template switching introduced unique molecular identifiers that contained a 6-nucleotide sample barcode. TCRalpha and TCRbeta cDNA was amplified by two nested PCRs of approximately 17 and 9 cycles, with bead purification after each PCR. Before amplification, the cDNA was treated with uracil DNA-glycosylase and purified using the QIAquick PCR purification kit. In the second PCR, Illumina TruSeq-compatible adapters and sample-specific barcodes were added. TapeStation and Qubit were used to check library quality and concentration, and around 5.3 ng of each library was pooled. Sequencing of the pooled libraries was done on an Illumina HiSeq2500 single-index Rapid Run using custom sequencing primers and 2 x 100 bp reads. Regarding the original processing steps: MiGEC version 1.2.6 was used for UMI-based consensus assembly to correct PCR and sequencing errors. V(D)J alignment, clonotype assembly and CDR3 extraction were performed with MiXCR version 2.1.1. To normalise gene usage, clonotype sharing and MAIT/NKT TCR abundance, the analysis used the top 1000, 10 000 and 20 000 clonotypes per sample. Diversity was computed as the inverse Simpson index with the vegan R package after downsampling to 27 000 UMIs. Paired Mann-Whitney U tests were applied to discordant twin pairs, and Benjamini-Hochberg correction was used for multiple testing. The reads, reprocessed by TCRdb, yield one row per CDR3 protein sequence and no DNA. What appears here as the V and J calls and clone size reflects TCRdb's work, not the paper's. In this sample's table one finds some 160,000 distinct CDR3 sequences. The ten largest clones capture about 7.4% of the sample.

The clonotype originates from a human donor with ulcerative colitis or Crohn's disease, or a healthy co-twin of an affected twin (not recorded which). Sequencing input: blood.

For the CDR3, the sequence is CASSLGRSYNSPLHF. The chain was built from TRBV5-1 and TRBJ1-6. Spanning cysteine to phenylalanine, the CDR3 consists of 15 amino acids. The entry carries no DNA sequence. CDR1 SGHRS and CDR2 YFSETQ were looked up in the germline V gene.